The clone carrying this T cell receptor beta chain was detected only a few times. Antigen unknown. A junction boundary mismatches the germline segment, possibly from a read error. The sample originates from a study of T cells in Graves' hyperthyroidism and ophthalmopathy. On the study more broadly: Peripheral blood was drawn at first diagnosis, prior to all treatment.

Diagnoses were made from clinical symptoms, serum measures (thyroxine and TRAb), thyroid ultrasound and orbital computed tomography. Researchers amplified the TCR beta CDR3 regions from RNA transcripts. The HTBI primer set drove a first-round RT-PCR of the TCR CDR3. TCRdb recomputed calls from the multiplex PCR reads with MiXCR, one row per CDR3 protein. Among around 600,000 distinct CDR3 sequences listed, more than 13% were seen once. The study's findings and limits: Most expanded thyroid clonotypes above 0.001 recurred in blood. It was a median about 7.1 months before onset that the model predicted ophthalmopathy.

CDR3 length: 14 residues. CDR1 and CDR2 (germline): LGHDT, YNNKEL (reference sequence). The material sequenced was blood. This sequence originates from a woman in her late teens or twenties with Graves' ophthalmopathy. The rearrangement links TRBV3-1 to TRBJ2-7; D may be TRBD1 or TRBD2 (5 bases each). CDR3 bases: TGTGCCAGCAGCCCAACTAGACAGTCCTGCGAGCAGTACTTC. Protein: CASSPTRQSCEQYF.